What follows are 6 T cell receptor beta chains derived from one specimen sequenced in a study of T and B cells in COVID-19 patients. Blood genomic DNA input for TRB amplification was roughly 220-500 ng. Multiplex PCR with BIOMED2 TRB-A/B primer pools amplified TRB rearrangements. TCRdb fed the multiplex PCR reads into MiXCR, producing one record per CDR3 protein. The sample records 15,000 or so distinct CDR3 sequences, over 25% being singletons. Material: blood. The receptors here all came from a human donor who had recovered from COVID-19.

This clonotype was observed many times. J is TRBJ2-1 and V is TRBV13; 9 bases align to TRBD1. This CDR3 has 15 amino acids. The V and J ends lost 3 bases and 2 bases, in that order; junction bases with no gene match: 2. Germline lookup yields CDR1 PRHDT and CDR2 FYEKMQ (reference sequence). The CDR3 DNA is TGTGCCAGCAGCTTGGGACAGGGTCCCTACAATGAGCAGTTCTTC. Translated: CASSLGQGPYNEQFF.

The DNA of the CDR3 is TGTGCCAGCAGTGAAGTTTACTACCGGAGTAACACTGAAGCTTTCTTT. It encodes CASSEVYYRSNTEAFF. J is TRBJ1-1 and V is TRBV6-5, with D unclear. The CDR3 has 16 amino acids. Germline CDR1 is MNHEY and CDR2 is SVGAGI. Trimming shortened V by 5 bases and J by 2 bases, and 18 bases separated the two germline ends.

DNA for the CDR3: TGTGCCAGCAGTTCCCACAGGGGTAAGAGCACTGAAGCTTTCTTT. This codes for CASSSHRGKSTEAFF. J is TRBJ1-1 and V is TRBV27; TRBD1 aligns across 7 bases. Germline V gene sequence: CDR1 MNHEY, CDR2 SMNVEV (reference sequence). With 4 bases clipped from V and 4 bases from J, the junction kept 9 bases outside the gene matches. The CDR3 contains 15 residues.

This clonotype is medium-sized within its sample. The chain is built from TRBV29-1 and TRBJ2-1; 10 bases line up with TRBD1. The germline V gene has CDR1 SQVTM and CDR2 ANQGSEA. Unmatched junction bases numbered 12, after V lost 6 bases and J lost 7 bases. The CDR3 length is 15 residues. The CDR3 DNA reads TGCAGCGTCGGGACAGGGGCGGGTGTCGGGAATGAGCAGTTCTTC. This sequence encodes CSVGTGAGVGNEQFF.

This clonotype was seen only a few times. V is TRBV6-2 or TRBV6-3 and J is TRBJ1-1; D perhaps matches TRBD1 (6 bases). CDR1 and CDR2 (germline): MNHEY, SVGEGT. V was cut by 8 bases and J by 0 bases, with 16 bases left in between. The CDR3 totals 15 residues. CDR3 protein: CASSGHRTVNTEAFF. In DNA, the CDR3 is TGTGCCAGCTCAGGCCATAGGACAGTGAACACTGAAGCTTTCTTT.

By its share, this clonotype is medium-sized (0.01 to 0.1%). The chain employs TRBV29-1 and TRBJ2-2; no reliable D call. Germline-derived CDR1 and CDR2 are SQVTM and ANQGSEA. With 3 bases removed from V and 5 bases from J, the gap between germline ends came to 10 bases. CDR3 length: 13 residues. CDR3 nucleotides: TGCAGCGTTGAGAGAGTCAGGACCGGGGAGCTGTTTTTT. This translates into CSVERVRTGELFF.